The 3 T cell receptor beta chains reported below all come from one sample, sequenced in a study of graft-versus-host responses after intestinal transplantation. Assay: immunoSEQ multiplex PCR; the TCRdb copy retains only in-frame clones and omits some. The table shows about 15,000 clones, with around a third occurring only once. The sample here was alloreactive CD4+ T cells from a mixed lymphocyte reaction culture, taken before intestinal transplant. Subset indicated: CFSE-low proliferating T cells sorted from roughly six-day pre-transplant mixed lymphocyte reaction (GvH or HvG direction). The receptors were sampled from a human patient who received an intestinal transplant.

This chain joins TRBV19 and TRBJ2-3; maybe TRBD2 (5 bases). The CDR3 loop spans 14 amino acids. V was clipped by 6 bases and J by 5 bases, with 15 bases between them. Germline V CDR1 and CDR2: LNHDA, SQIVND (reference sequence). The CDR3 sequence is CASRRRGSEDTQYF. The CDR3 DNA reads as TGTGCCAGTAGGAGGAGAGGGTCCGAAGATACGCAGTATTTT.

The CDR3 sequence: CASSRQVTSYEQYF. Written as DNA, the CDR3 is TGTGCCAGCAGTCGACAGGTGACATCCTACGAGCAGTACTTC. The V call is TRBV6-5, the J call TRBJ2-7, with a possible D match to TRBD1 (6 bases). The CDR3 contains 14 residues. The germline CDR1 and CDR2 sequences are MNHEY and SVGAGI. Trimming removed 5 bases at V and 1 base at J, with 12 bases between.

The J gene is TRBJ1-1, the V gene TRBV11-3; no reliable D call. Germline loops: CDR1 SGHNT, CDR2 YENEEA. This CDR3 contains 14 residues. V was shortened by 4 bases and J by 1 base, with 10 bases between the two germline ends. The CDR3: CASSSGVPNTEAFF. The CDR3 DNA is TGTGCCAGCAGCTCTGGGGTCCCGAACACTGAAGCTTTCTTT.